The present T cell receptor (beta chain) was sequenced within a study of technical replicates of blood from a handful of donors. TCRdb's copy holds only in-frame clones and misses some; the assay was immunoSEQ multiplex PCR. This table holds tens of thousands of clones, just under 95% found once. V lost 3 bases to trimming and J lost 5 bases; unmatched junction nucleotides: 4. The CDR3 extends over 15 amino acids. In germline, CDR1 is KGHSH, CDR2 LQKENI. Sequenced sample: T cells isolated from PBMCs. The origin of this receptor is a human donor in good health. The chain employs TRBV18 and TRBJ2-5; 12 nucleotides match TRBD2. The CDR3 nucleotides read TGTGCCAGCTCACCGACTAGCGGGAGTTCGGAGACCCAGTACTTC. Amino acids: CASSPTSGSSETQYF.